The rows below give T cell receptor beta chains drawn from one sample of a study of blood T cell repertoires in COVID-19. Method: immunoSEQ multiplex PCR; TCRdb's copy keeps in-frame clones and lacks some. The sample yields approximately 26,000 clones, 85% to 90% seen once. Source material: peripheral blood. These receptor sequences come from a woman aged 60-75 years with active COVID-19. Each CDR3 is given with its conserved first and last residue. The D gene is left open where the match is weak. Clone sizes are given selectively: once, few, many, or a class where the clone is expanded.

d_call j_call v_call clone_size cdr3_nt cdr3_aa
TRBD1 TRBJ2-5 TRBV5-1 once TGCGCCAGCAGCTTGGGGACAGGGGGGTTTGAGACCCAGTACTTC CASSLGTGGFETQYF
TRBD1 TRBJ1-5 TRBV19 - TGTGCCAGTACTACACCGGGACAGGGGAGCAATCAGCCCCAGCATTTT CASTTPGQGSNQPQHF
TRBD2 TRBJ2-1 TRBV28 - TGTGCCAGCAGTACATTGGGGGAGGGACGCTACAATGAGCAGTTCTTC CASSTLGEGRYNEQFF
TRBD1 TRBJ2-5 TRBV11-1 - TGTGCCAGCAGAATTACAGGGGTAGAGACCCAGTACTTC CASRITGVETQYF
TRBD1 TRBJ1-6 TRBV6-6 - TGTGCCAGCAGTTCCCTAGACAGGGACAATTCACCCCTCCACTTT CASSSLDRDNSPLHF
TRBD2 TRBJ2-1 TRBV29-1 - TGCAGCGCCTGGACTAGCGGGATGAATGAGCAGTTCTTC CSAWTSGMNEQFF
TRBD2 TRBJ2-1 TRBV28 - TGTGCCAGCAGTACTAGCGGGGTGTACAATGAGCAGTTCTTC CASSTSGVYNEQFF
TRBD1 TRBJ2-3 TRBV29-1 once TGCAGCGTTGACCCGGGACAGGAGGCCTCGGCGCAGTATTTT CSVDPGQEASAQYF
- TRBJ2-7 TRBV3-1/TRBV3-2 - TGTGCCAGCAGCCTCAAGGGGGGGGGACACTACGAGCAGTACTTC CASSLKGGGHYEQYF
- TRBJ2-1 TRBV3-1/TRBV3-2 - TGTGCCAGCAGCCAAGGCGGGGCATACTACAATGAGCAGTTCTTC CASSQGGAYYNEQFF
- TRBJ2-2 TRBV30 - TGTGCCTGGAGTGTGACAGTCCCCGGGGAGCTGTTTTTT CAWSVTVPGELFF
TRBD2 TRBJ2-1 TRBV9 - TGTGCCAGCAGCGTAGATCCGCGGGAGGGCCCATACAATGAGCAGTTCTTC CASSVDPREGPYNEQFF
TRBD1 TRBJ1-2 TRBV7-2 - TGTGCCAGCAGCCCCACAGGGGTAAAGGGTGGCTACACCTTC CASSPTGVKGGYTF
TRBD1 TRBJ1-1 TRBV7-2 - TGTGCCAGCAGCTTTCAGGGGGGGAACACTGAAGCTTTCTTT CASSFQGGNTEAFF
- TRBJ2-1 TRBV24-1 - TGTGCCACCAGTGATTTTGAACGGGATGAGCAGTTCTTC CATSDFERDEQFF
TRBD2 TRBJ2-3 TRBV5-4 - TGTGCCAGCAGGGGGACTAGCGGAACAACAGATACGCAGTATTTT CASRGTSGTTDTQYF
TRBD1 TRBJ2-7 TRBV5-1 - TGCGCCAGCAGTCGGGGGATAGTAGGGACAGGGGGCTACGAGCAGTACTTC CASSRGIVGTGGYEQYF
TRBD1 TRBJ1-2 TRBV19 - TGTGCCAGTACCTCCCACCGGACAGGGTCCTATGGCTACACCTTC CASTSHRTGSYGYTF
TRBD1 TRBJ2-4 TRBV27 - TGTGCCAGCAGTTGGGGACAGGGAAACATTCAGTACTTC CASSWGQGNIQYF
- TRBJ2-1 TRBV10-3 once TGTGCCATCAGTGAGTCGAGTGTGACTAATTACTACAATGAGCAGTTCTTC CAISESSVTNYYNEQFF
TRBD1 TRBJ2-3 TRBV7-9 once TGTGCCAGCAGCCAACTGGGGACAGGAACCACAGATACGCAGTATTTT CASSQLGTGTTDTQYF
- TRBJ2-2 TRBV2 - TGTGCCAGCAGGTATTCCGGGGAGCTGTTTTTT CASRYSGELFF
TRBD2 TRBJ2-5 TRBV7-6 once TGTGCCAGCAGCTTAGTGCCTAGCGGGAGTAGGGAGACCCAGTACTTC CASSLVPSGSRETQYF
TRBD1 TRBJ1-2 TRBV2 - TGTGCCAGCATGGAGGGCAGGGGGCGCTTCTCGGTTGGCTACACCTTC CASMEGRGRFSVGYTF
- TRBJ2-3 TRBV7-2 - TGTGCCAGCCACCGACTAAAACTTAGCACAGATACGCAGTATTTT CASHRLKLSTDTQYF
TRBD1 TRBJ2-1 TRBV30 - TGTGCCTGGACGGACGGGACAGCCGCCAGTGAGCAGTTCTTC CAWTDGTAASEQFF
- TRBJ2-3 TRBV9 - TGTGCCAGCAGCCCCACTGTCTCCAGCGCAGATACGCAGTATTTT CASSPTVSSADTQYF
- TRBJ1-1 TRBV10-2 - TGCGCCAGCAGGGCCCGCTTGAACACTGAAGCTTTCTTT CASRARLNTEAFF
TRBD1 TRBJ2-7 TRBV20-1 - TGCAGTGCCGAGGGGGCGTACGAGCAGTACTTC CSAEGAYEQYF
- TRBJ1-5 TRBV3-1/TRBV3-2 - TGTGCCAGCAGCCAAGATCTGAGTCAGCCCCAGCATTTT CASSQDLSQPQHF
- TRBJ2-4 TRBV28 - TGTGCCAGCAGTTTATGGGACTCGTACATTCAGTACTTC CASSLWDSYIQYF
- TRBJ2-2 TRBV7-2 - TGTGCCAGCAGCTTAGATTTGGCGGGCCTAACGAACACCGGGGAGCTGTTTTTT CASSLDLAGLTNTGELFF
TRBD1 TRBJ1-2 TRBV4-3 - TGCGCCAGCAGCCAAGGGACAGGGGTGCCGTCCCCTCTTTTCGCCTATGGCTACACCTTC CASSQGTGVPSPLFAYGYTF
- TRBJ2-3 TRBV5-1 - TGCGCCAGCAGCTTGGTTCAGGCAGGCACAGATACGCAGTATTTT CASSLVQAGTDTQYF
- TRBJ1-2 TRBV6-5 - TGTGCCAGCAGTTACTCGAATCGCCAGGGTAATGGCTACACCTTC CASSYSNRQGNGYTF
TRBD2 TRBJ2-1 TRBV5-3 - TGTGCCAGAAGCGGGGTCCGTTCGCGGGAGATCAATGAGCAGTTCTTC CARSGVRSREINEQFF
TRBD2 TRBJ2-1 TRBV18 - TGTGCCAGCTCACTGCACCCCGGGACTAGCGGGAGTGGTGAGCAGTTCTTC CASSLHPGTSGSGEQFF
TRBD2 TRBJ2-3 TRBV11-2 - TGTGCCAGCAGCTTCCGCATACTAGCGGGTCCTAGGTCAGATACGCAGTATTTT CASSFRILAGPRSDTQYF
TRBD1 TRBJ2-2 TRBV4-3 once TGCGCCAGCAGCCAAGACCCCAGGGGGAGCCCCGGGGAGCTGTTTTTT CASSQDPRGSPGELFF
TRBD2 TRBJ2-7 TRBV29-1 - TGCAGCGGACGAGCGGGAGGCGAAGCGCAGTACTTC CSGRAGGEAQYF
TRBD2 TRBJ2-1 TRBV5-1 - TGCGCCAGCAGCTCCCCGAGGGTAGCGGGAGGGCTTCGGAAGTTCTTC CASSSPRVAGGLRKFF
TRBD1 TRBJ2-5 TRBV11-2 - TGTGCCAGCAGCTCAAGGGGGCCGGGTGGTGAGACCCAGTACTTC CASSSRGPGGETQYF
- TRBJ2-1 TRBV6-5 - TGTGCCAGCAGTCAGGGCGGGATAAATGAGCAGTTCTTC CASSQGGINEQFF
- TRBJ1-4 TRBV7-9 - TGTGCCAGCAGCTCGCAGGGGAGGGGTGAAAAACTGTTTTTT CASSSQGRGEKLFF
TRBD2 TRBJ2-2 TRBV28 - TGTGCCAGCAGTGGGTCGCTAGCGGGGCCGAACACCGGGGAGCTGTTTTTT CASSGSLAGPNTGELFF
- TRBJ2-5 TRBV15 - TGTGCCACCAGCAGATGGCGTGGGGGCTTGGAGACCCAGTACTTC CATSRWRGGLETQYF
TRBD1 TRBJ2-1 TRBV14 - TGTGCCAGCAGCCAGGCCGGGACAGGGTTTTGGGAGTCCTACAATGAGCAGTTCTTC CASSQAGTGFWESYNEQFF
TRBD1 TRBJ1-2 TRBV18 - TGTGCCAGCTCACCGCCAGGGGGGATAAACTATGGCTACACCTTC CASSPPGGINYGYTF
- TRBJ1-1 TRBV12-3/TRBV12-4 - TGTGCCAGCAGCCTCAGGGTATGGGCTTTCTTT CASSLRVWAFF